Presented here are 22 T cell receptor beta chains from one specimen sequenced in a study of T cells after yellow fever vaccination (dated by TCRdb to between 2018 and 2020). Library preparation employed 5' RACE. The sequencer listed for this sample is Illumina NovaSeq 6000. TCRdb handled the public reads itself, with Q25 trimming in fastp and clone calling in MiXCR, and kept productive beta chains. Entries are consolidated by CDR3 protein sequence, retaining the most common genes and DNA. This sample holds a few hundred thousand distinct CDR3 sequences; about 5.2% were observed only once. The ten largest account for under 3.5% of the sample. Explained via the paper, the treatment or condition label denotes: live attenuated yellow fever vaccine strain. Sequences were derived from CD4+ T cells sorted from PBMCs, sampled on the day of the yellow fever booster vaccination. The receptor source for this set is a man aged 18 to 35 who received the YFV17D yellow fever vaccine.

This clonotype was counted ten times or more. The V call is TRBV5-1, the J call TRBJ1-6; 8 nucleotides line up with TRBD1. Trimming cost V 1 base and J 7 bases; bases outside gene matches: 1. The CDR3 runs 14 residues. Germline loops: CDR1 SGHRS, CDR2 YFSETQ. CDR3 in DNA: TGCGCCAGCAGCTTGCAGGGGGCGAATTCACCCCTCCACTTT. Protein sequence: CASSLQGANSPLHF.

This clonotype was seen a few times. The CDR3 sequence is CASSLDYKTARRVGGYEQYV. CDR3 coding DNA: TGTGCCAGCAGCTTAGATTATAAGACAGCTCGAAGGGTTGGTGGGTACGAGCAGTACGTC. The chain combines TRBV11-2 with TRBJ2-7, with D perhaps TRBD1 (5 bases). The germline V gene encodes CDR1 SGHAT and CDR2 FQNNGV. The CDR3 contains 20 residues. V was trimmed by 0 bases and J by 4 bases, leaving 28 bases between them.

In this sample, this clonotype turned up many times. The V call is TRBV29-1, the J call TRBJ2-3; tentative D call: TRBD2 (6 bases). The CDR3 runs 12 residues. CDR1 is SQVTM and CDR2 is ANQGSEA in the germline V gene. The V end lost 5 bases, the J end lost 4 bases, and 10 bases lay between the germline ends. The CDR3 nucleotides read TGCAGCGTTATGACTAGTTCAGATACGCAGTATTTT. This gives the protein CSVMTSSDTQYF.

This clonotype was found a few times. The CDR3 DNA sequence: TGTGCCAGCAGCCCGTCGGGTCTCTCAACTAATGAAAAACTGTTTTTT. It specifies CASSPSGLSTNEKLFF. The chain links TRBV7-9 to TRBJ1-4; D not certain. Germline V gene lookup returns CDR1 SEHNR and CDR2 FQNEAQ (reference sequence). V was pared by 5 bases and J by 0 bases, with 13 bases between. This CDR3 region has 16 residues.

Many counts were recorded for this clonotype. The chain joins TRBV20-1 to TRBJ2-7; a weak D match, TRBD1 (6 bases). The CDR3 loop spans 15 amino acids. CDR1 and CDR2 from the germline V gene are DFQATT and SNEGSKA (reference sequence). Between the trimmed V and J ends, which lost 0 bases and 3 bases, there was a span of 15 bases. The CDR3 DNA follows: TGCAGTGCTAGAGATGACAGGAGATCCTACTACGAGCAGTACTTC. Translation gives CSARDDRRSYYEQYF.

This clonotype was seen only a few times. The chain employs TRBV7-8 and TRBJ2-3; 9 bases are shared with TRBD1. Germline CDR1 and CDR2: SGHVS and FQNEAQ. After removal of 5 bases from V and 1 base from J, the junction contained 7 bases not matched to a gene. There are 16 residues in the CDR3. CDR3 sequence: CASSARTGAGTDTQYF. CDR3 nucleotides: TGTGCCAGCAGCGCCAGGACAGGGGCCGGCACAGATACGCAGTATTTT.

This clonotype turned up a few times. The CDR3: CSVEVGLHTDTQYF. DNA for the CDR3: TGCAGCGTTGAGGTGGGACTACACACAGATACGCAGTATTTT. V gene TRBV29-1 combines with J gene TRBJ2-3; 7 bases line up with TRBD2. Losses at the gene ends were 3 bases for V and 2 bases for J; bases not matched to a gene: 5. Per germline, CDR1 SQVTM and CDR2 ANQGSEA. This CDR3 contains 14 residues.

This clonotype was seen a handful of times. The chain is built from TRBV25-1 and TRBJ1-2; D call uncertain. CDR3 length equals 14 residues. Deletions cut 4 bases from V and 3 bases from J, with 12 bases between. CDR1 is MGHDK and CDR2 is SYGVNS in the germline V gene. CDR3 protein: CASSASAGDYGYTF. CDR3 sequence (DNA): TGTGCCAGCAGTGCCTCAGCGGGAGACTATGGCTACACCTTC.

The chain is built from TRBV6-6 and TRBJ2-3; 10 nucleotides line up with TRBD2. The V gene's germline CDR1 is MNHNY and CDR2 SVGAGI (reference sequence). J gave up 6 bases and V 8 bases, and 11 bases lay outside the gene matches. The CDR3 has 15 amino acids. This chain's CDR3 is CASADSGGAVDTQYF. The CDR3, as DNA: TGTGCCAGCGCTGACAGCGGGGGGGCCGTGGATACGCAGTATTTT.

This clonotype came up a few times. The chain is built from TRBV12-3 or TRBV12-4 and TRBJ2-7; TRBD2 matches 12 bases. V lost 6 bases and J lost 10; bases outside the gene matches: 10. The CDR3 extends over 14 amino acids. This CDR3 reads CASRRSSGGAKQYF. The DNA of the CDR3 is TGTGCCAGCAGGAGATCTAGCGGGGGGGCCAAACAGTACTTC.

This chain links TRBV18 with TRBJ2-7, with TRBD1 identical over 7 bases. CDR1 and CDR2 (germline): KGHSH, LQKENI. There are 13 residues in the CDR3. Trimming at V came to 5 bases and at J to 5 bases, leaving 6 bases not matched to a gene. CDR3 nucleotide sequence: TGTGCCAGCTCAAATGACAGGGCTCACGAGCAGTACGTC. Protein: CASSNDRAHEQYV.

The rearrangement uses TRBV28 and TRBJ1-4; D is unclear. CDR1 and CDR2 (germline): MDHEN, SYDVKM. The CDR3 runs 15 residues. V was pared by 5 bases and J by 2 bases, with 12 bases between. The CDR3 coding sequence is TGTGCCAGCAGTGCCATTCAAGAGACTAATGAAAAACTGTTTTTT. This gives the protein CASSAIQETNEKLFF.

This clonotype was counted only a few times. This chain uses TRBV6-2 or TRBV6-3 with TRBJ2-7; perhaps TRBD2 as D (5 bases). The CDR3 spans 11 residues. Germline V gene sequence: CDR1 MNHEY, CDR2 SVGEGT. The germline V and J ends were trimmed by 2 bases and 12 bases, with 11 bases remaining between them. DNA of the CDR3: TGTGCCAGCAGTTACGGAGGCCACCTGTACGTC. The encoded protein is CASSYGGHLYV.

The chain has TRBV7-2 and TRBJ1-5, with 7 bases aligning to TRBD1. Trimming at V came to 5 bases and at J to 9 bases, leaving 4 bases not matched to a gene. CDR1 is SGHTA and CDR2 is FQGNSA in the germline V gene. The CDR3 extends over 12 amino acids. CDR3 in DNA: TGTGCCAGCAGCGTCAACAGGGGGCCCCAGCATTTT. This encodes CASSVNRGPQHF.

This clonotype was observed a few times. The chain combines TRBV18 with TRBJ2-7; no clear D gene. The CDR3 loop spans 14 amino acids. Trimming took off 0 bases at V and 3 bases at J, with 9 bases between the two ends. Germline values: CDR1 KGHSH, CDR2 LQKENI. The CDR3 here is CASSPPNSFYEQYF. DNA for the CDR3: TGTGCCAGCTCACCACCGAACAGTTTCTACGAGCAGTACTTC.

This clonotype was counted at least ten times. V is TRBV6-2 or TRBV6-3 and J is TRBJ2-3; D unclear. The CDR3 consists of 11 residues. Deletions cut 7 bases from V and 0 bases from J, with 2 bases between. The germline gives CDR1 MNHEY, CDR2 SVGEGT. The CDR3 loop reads CASKSTDTQYF. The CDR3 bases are TGTGCCAGCAAGAGCACAGATACGCAGTATTTT.

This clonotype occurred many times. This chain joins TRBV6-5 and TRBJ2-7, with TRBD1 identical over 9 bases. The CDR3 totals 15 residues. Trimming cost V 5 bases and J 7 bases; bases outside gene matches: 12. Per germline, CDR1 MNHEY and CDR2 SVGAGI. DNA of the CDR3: TGTGCCAGCAGTCCTCGGACAGGGGCCTATTGGGAGCAGTACGTC. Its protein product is CASSPRTGAYWEQYV.

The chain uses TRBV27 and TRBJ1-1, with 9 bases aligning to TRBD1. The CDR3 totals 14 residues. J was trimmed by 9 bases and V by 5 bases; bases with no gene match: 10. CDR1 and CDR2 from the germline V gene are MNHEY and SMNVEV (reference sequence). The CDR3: CASSPTGTGLKAFF. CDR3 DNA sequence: TGTGCCAGCAGTCCTACCGGGACAGGGTTAAAAGCTTTCTTT.

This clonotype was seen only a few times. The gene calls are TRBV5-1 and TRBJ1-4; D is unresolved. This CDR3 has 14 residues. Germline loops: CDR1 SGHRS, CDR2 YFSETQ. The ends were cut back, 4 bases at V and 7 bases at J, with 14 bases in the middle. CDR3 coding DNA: TGCGCCAGCAGCCTTAGCGGGAATACTGAAAAACTGTTTTTT. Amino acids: CASSLSGNTEKLFF.

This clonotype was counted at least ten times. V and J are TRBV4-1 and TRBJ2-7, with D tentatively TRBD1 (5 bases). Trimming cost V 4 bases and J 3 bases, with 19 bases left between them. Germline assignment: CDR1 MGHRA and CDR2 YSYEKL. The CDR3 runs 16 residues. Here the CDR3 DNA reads TGCGCCAGCAGCCGACAGTATGGGCAGAACGGCTACGAGCAGTACTTC. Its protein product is CASSRQYGQNGYEQYF.

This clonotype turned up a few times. This CDR3 reads CASSLAPAGGWNEQFF. CDR3 DNA sequence: TGCGCCAGCAGCTTGGCCCCAGCGGGGGGGTGGAATGAGCAGTTCTTC. This sequence joins TRBV5-1 and TRBJ2-1, with TRBD2 identical over 10 bases. The CDR3 covers 16 residues. Trimming at V came to 0 bases and at J to 7 bases, leaving 7 bases not matched to a gene. Germline values: CDR1 SGHRS, CDR2 YFSETQ.

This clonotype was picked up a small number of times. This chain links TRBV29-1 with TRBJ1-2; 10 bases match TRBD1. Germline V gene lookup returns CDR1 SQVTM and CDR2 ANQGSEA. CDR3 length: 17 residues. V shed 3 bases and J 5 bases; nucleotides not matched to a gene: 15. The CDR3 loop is CSVDSGTGAHNYYGYTF. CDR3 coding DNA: TGCAGCGTTGATTCCGGGACAGGGGCCCACAACTATTATGGCTACACCTTC.